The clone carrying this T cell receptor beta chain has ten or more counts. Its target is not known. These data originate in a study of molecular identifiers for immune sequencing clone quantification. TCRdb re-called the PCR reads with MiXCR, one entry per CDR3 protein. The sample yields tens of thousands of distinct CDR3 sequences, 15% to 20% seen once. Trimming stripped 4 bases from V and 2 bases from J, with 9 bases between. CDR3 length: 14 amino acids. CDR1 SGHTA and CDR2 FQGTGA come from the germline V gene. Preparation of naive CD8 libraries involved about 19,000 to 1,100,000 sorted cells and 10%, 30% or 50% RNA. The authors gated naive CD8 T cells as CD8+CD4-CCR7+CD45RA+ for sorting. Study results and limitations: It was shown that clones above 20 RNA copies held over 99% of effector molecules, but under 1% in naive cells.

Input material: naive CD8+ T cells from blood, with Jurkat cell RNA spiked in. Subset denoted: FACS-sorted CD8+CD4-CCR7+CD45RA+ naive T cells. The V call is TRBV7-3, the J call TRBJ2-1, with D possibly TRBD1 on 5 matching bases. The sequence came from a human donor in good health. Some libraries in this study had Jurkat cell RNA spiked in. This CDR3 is CASSSQGPYNEQFF. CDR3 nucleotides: TGTGCCAGCAGCTCCCAGGGCCCCTACAATGAGCAGTTCTTC.